This is a list of T cell receptor beta chains from one sample in a study of human T cells and chemical hapten exposure. One entry per CDR3 protein results from TCRdb running MiXCR on the RACE reads. The table shows roughly 100,000 distinct CDR3 sequences, with nearly 10% occurring only once. The sequencing used whole blood, collected in connection with sensitization to the hapten diphenylcyclopropenone (DPC). These receptors all come from a woman between 40 and 55 years old with alopecia areata. Some clones in this sample may be carry-over from other donors' samples. CDR3s include the opening cysteine and the closing phenylalanine or tryptophan. A D gene is named only where the DNA matches it firmly. The size of a clone is reported for some rows only, either as once, few or many, or as a class for expanded clones.

TRBV18	TRBJ1-6	few	NA	CASSPAGYNSPLHF	TGTGCCAGCTCACCTGCAGGCTATAATTCACCCCTCCACTTT
TRBV2	TRBJ1-5	NA	NA	CASSWFSNQPQHF	TGTGCCAGCAGTTGGTTTAGCAATCAGCCCCAGCATTTT
TRBV4-2	TRBJ2-1	NA	NA	CASSQPGEVDEQFF	TGTGCCAGCAGCCAACCCGGGGAAGTCGATGAGCAGTTCTTC
TRBV6-5	TRBJ2-7	few	NA	CASSPDRYEQYF	TGTGCCAGCAGCCCAGACAGATACGAGCAGTACTTC
TRBV3-1	TRBJ1-2	NA	TRBD1	CASSQDRGQGARGYTF	TGTGCCAGCAGCCAAGATCGAGGGCAGGGGGCCCGCGGCTACACCTTC
TRBV9	TRBJ1-1	NA	NA	CASSVGPGNTEAFF	TGTGCCAGCAGCGTAGGTCCAGGAAACACTGAAGCTTTCTTT
TRBV7-2	TRBJ1-1	NA	NA	CASSSPGGRSEAFF	TGTGCCAGCAGCTCCCCCGGGGGGCGGTCTGAAGCTTTCTTT
TRBV6-2/TRBV6-3	TRBJ2-3	many	NA	CASSYHRTSTDTQYF	TGTGCCAGCAGTTACCACAGGACTAGCACAGATACGCAGTATTTT
TRBV2	TRBJ1-2	NA	NA	CASSEDGRYQGYTF	TGTGCCAGCAGTGAAGACGGTAGATATCAGGGCTACACCTTC
TRBV7-9	TRBJ1-1	many	NA	CASSLSRPANTEAFF	TGTGCCAGCAGCTTAAGTAGGCCCGCGAACACTGAAGCTTTCTTT
TRBV4-2	TRBJ1-3	NA	NA	CASSQLSGAGNTIYF	TGTGCCAGCAGCCAACTATCGGGGGCTGGAAACACCATATATTTT
TRBV6-5	TRBJ2-7	NA	TRBD1	CASSYSRQGVRYEQYF	TGTGCCAGCAGTTACTCGAGGCAGGGGGTGCGCTACGAGCAGTACTTC
TRBV12-3/TRBV12-4	TRBJ1-4	few	NA	CASSLSAGRWKNEKLFF	TGTGCCAGCAGTTTATCAGCAGGGCGGTGGAAAAATGAAAAACTGTTTTTT
TRBV20-1	TRBJ2-5	few	TRBD2	CSARVLAGFDQETQYF	TGCAGTGCTAGAGTGCTAGCGGGGTTTGACCAAGAGACCCAGTACTTC
TRBV10-1	TRBJ2-7	few	NA	CASCGSSEIVNSYEQYF	TGCGCCAGCTGCGGATCCTCCGAGATTGTAAACTCCTACGAGCAGTACTTC
TRBV7-9	TRBJ2-2	many	NA	CASSSLQPGTGELFF	TGTGCCAGCAGCTCACTTCAGCCGGGAACCGGGGAGCTGTTTTTT
TRBV5-1	TRBJ2-3	NA	NA	CASSLPRTATSTDTQYF	TGCGCCAGCAGCTTGCCCCGGACCGCAACTAGCACAGATACGCAGTATTTT
TRBV3-1	TRBJ2-1	NA	TRBD2	CASSQRAGGLNNEQFF	TGTGCCAGCAGCCAGAGGGCGGGGGGCCTTAACAATGAGCAGTTCTTC
TRBV4-3	TRBJ1-2	few	NA	CASSQESGRLSGYTF	TGCGCCAGCAGCCAAGAGTCAGGGAGGTTAAGTGGCTACACCTTC
TRBV7-9	TRBJ2-2	NA	NA	CASSFWPNSGELFF	TGTGCCAGCAGCTTCTGGCCCAACTCTGGGGAGCTGTTTTTT
TRBV6-1	TRBJ2-3	NA	NA	CASNPRGNTDTQYF	TGTGCCAGCAATCCGCGGGGCAACACAGATACGCAGTATTTT
TRBV10-3	TRBJ1-4	many	NA	CAISSGTPEKLFF	TGTGCCATCAGTTCCGGGACACCTGAAAAACTGTTTTTT
TRBV7-2	TRBJ2-5	few	NA	CASSSGSKETQYF	TGTGCCAGCAGCTCGGGTTCGAAAGAGACCCAGTACTTC
TRBV19	TRBJ2-7	NA	NA	CASSNSGPGEQYF	TGTGCCAGTAGCAACTCCGGCCCGGGGGAGCAGTACTTC
TRBV3-1	TRBJ2-3	few	TRBD2	CASSQPRLAGHPDTQYF	TGTGCCAGCAGCCAACCGAGACTAGCGGGCCACCCAGATACGCAGTATTTT
TRBV29-1	TRBJ2-1	few	NA	CSVGPPHEQFF	TGCAGCGTTGGGCCCCCTCATGAGCAGTTCTTC
TRBV4-1	TRBJ1-5	many	TRBD1	CASSPGQGTANNQPQHF	TGCGCCAGCAGCCCAGGACAGGGGACGGCGAACAATCAGCCCCAGCATTTT
TRBV6-5	TRBJ1-3	many	NA	CASSGAYTGNTIYF	TGTGCCAGTAGCGGGGCATATACTGGAAACACCATATATTTT
TRBV4-3	TRBJ2-1	NA	TRBD1	CASSQEYPGQGNEQFF	TGCGCCAGCAGCCAGGAGTACCCGGGACAGGGCAATGAGCAGTTCTTC
TRBV4-3	TRBJ1-6	many	NA	CASSLTGEDNSPLHF	TGCGCCAGCAGCCTAACAGGTGAAGATAATTCACCCCTCCACTTT
TRBV11-2	TRBJ1-1	few	NA	CASSLGRKRSTEAFF	TGTGCCAGCAGCTTAGGCAGAAAGAGAAGCACTGAAGCTTTCTTT
TRBV20-1	TRBJ1-1	NA	TRBD1	CSAWDRQNTEAFF	TGCAGTGCTTGGGACAGACAGAACACTGAAGCTTTCTTT
TRBV27	TRBJ1-5	many	TRBD1	CASSSGRGPNSNQPQHF	TGTGCCAGCAGTTCCGGCAGGGGGCCAAATAGCAATCAGCCCCAGCATTTT
TRBV7-2	TRBJ2-2	NA	NA	CASSQGQNTGELFF	TGTGCCAGCAGCCAGGGACAGAACACCGGGGAGCTGTTTTTT
TRBV4-2	TRBJ1-2	many	NA	CASSQESGFRDYGYTF	TGTGCCAGCAGCCAAGAATCAGGGTTTCGAGACTATGGCTACACCTTC
TRBV4-1	TRBJ2-1	NA	TRBD1	CASSQDPGTGGNEQFF	TGCGCCAGCAGCCAAGATCCTGGTACAGGGGGCAATGAGCAGTTCTTC
TRBV19	TRBJ2-3	NA	NA	CASSSLGGEGAQYF	TGTGCCAGTAGTTCCCTGGGGGGTGAGGGGGCGCAGTATTTT
TRBV7-8	TRBJ2-2	few	NA	CASSLLRRRGDTGELFF	TGTGCCAGCAGCTTATTAAGGCGCAGGGGGGACACCGGGGAGCTGTTTTTT
TRBV9	TRBJ1-2	few	NA	CASSVDLRVTSDGYTF	TGTGCCAGCAGCGTAGATTTGAGGGTTACCAGTGATGGCTACACCTTC
TRBV28	TRBJ2-7	many	NA	CASSFLESRVLYEQYF	TGTGCCAGCAGTTTTTTAGAAAGTAGGGTACTCTACGAGCAGTACTTC
TRBV11-2	TRBJ2-2	NA	TRBD1	CASSRYTGGLNTGELFF	TGTGCCAGCAGCCGGTACACAGGGGGGTTGAACACCGGGGAGCTGTTTTTT
TRBV4-1	TRBJ2-1	few	NA	CASSQDGAVGQFF	TGCGCCAGCAGCCAAGATGGAGCGGTTGGGCAGTTCTTC